This T cell receptor (beta chain) was captured by sequencing in a study of response to subunit inactivated influenza vaccine. TCRdb processed the RT-PCR reads anew with MiXCR; each CDR3 protein has one entry. The table records about 780,000 distinct CDR3 sequences, roughly 20% of them present only once. The CDR3 has 13 residues. The germline gives CDR1 SQVTM, CDR2 ANQGSEA. The trim removed 7 bases at V and 8 bases at J, leaving 8 bases unmatched. This clonotype turned up a few times. The sequencing here drew on PBMCs from blood, taken about 5 days after vaccination. The TCR originated in a man in his fifties or sixties who received an inactivated influenza vaccine. V usage is TRBV29-1 and J usage is TRBJ1-2; 12 bases agree with TRBD1. CDR3 amino acids: CSGSGQGAGGYTF. Written as DNA, the CDR3 is TGCAGCGGATCGGGACAGGGGGCTGGGGGCTACACCTTC.